These 10 T cell receptor beta chains were all obtained from the same sample, sequenced in a study of monozygotic twins with inflammatory bowel disease. Reprocessing the 5' RACE reads, TCRdb reports a single entry for every CDR3 protein and omits DNA. The sample includes 110,000 or so distinct CDR3 sequences. What was sequenced was blood. The receptors originated from a human donor with ulcerative colitis or Crohn's disease, or a healthy co-twin of an affected twin (not recorded which).

This sequence joins TRBV6-5 and TRBJ1-2; TCRdb's D call, TRBD1, is unchecked because there is no DNA. This CDR3 region has 15 residues. CDR1 and CDR2 from the germline V gene are MNHEY and SVGAGI. The CDR3 sequence: CASSSRDGYNYGYTF.

This rearrangement joins TRBV11-2 to TRBJ1-2; TCRdb's D gene call, TRBD1, goes unchecked for lack of DNA. This CDR3 is 15 amino acids long. Looked up from germline, CDR1 is SGHAT and CDR2 is FQNNGV. CDR3 in amino acids: CASSLGTAPDYGYTF.

This sequence joins TRBV7-2 and TRBJ2-7; TCRdb proposes TRBD2, but this gene call is untestable without DNA. This CDR3 contains 14 residues. Germline CDR1 and CDR2: SGHTA and FQGNSA. CDR3 sequence: CASRRGGPSYEQYF.

The chain carries TRBV24-1 and TRBJ2-5; the TCRdb D gene call, TRBD1, has no DNA to confirm it. Germline CDR1 is KGHDR and CDR2 is SFDVKD. This CDR3 is built from 16 residues. CDR3 region: CATSDPITGGQETQYF.

The genes are TRBV7-8 and TRBJ2-1; TCRdb selects TRBD2, and the lack of DNA leaves this call unchecked. The CDR3 runs to 16 residues. Germline CDR1 is SGHVS and CDR2 is FQNEAQ. The CDR3 loop reads CASSLAGRGTYNEQFF.

The rearrangement links TRBV7-2 to TRBJ1-2. The CDR3 covers 17 residues. CDR1 and CDR2 from the germline V gene are SGHTA and FQGNSA. CDR3: CASSLIVGRAVTYGYTF.

The chain is built from TRBV5-4 and TRBJ2-7. This CDR3 spans 13 amino acids. Germline V CDR1 and CDR2: SGHNT, YYREEE (reference sequence). The CDR3 sequence: CASSDDNSYEQYF.

V is TRBV5-4 and J is TRBJ1-2; TCRdb indicates TRBD1, and absent DNA this call remains unverified. This CDR3 is built from 14 residues. Looked up from germline, CDR1 is SGHNT and CDR2 is YYREEE (reference sequence). This CDR3 reads CASSYDRGLDGYTF. The full variable domain, with the rest looked up from reference TRBV5-4 and TRBJ1-2, is ETGVTQSPTHLIKTRGQQVTLRCSSQSGHNTVSWYQQALGQGPQFIFQYYREEENGRGNFPPRFSGLQFPNYSSELNVNALELDDSALYLCASSYDRGLDGYTFGSGTRLTVV.

The chain has TRBV20-1 and TRBJ2-1; checking the TCRdb D call of TRBD2 is not possible without DNA. The CDR3 is made up of 19 amino acids. From germline, CDR1 is DFQATT and CDR2 SNEGSKA (reference sequence). The CDR3 protein is CSARGVGLAGGSSYNEQFF.

The genes are TRBV10-3 and TRBJ1-1. The germline V gene has CDR1 ENHRY and CDR2 SYGVKD. There are 13 residues in the CDR3. This CDR3 reads CAISETGNTEAFF.